A selection of T cell receptor beta chains follows, all from one sample in a study of T cell changes during pregnancy in multiple sclerosis. The repertoire was sequenced with immunoSEQ multiplex PCR; TCRdb's copy has only in-frame clones and lacks some. The data contain about 38,000 clones, about nine tenths of them seen just once; the ten biggest clones take up roughly 6.1%. Specimen: CD8+ T cells from peripheral blood mononuclear cells, collected in the second trimester of pregnancy. The receptors originated from a female donor with multiple sclerosis, enrolled in a pregnancy study. Both conserved end residues are part of each CDR3. The order of the fields is J gene, clone size, D gene, V gene, CDR3 DNA, CDR3 protein. D genes are given only for firm matches. Some rows have no size entry. The others give once, few or many, or a class for an expanded clone.

>TRBJ2-7|few|NA|TRBV7-9
TGTGCCAGCAGCGCCGCCGGGACTGCCTACGAGCAGTACTTC
CASSAAGTAYEQYF
>TRBJ2-2|NA|NA|TRBV9
TGTGCCAGCAGCGTGGCGAAAGGGGGTCTAGGGGCCGGGGAGCTGTTTTTT
CASSVAKGGLGAGELFF
>TRBJ1-1|NA|NA|TRBV27
TGTGCCAGCAGTTCCGGACTACGAGCTTTCTTT
CASSSGLRAFF
>TRBJ2-3|NA|TRBD2|TRBV6-4
TGTGCCAGCAGTGACTCGGCGGGGGGAAGCACAGATACGCAGTATTTT
CASSDSAGGSTDTQYF
>TRBJ2-5|NA|TRBD2|TRBV19
TGTGCCAGTAGTGCAACTAGCGGGAGTTTGGAGACCCAGTACTTC
CASSATSGSLETQYF
>TRBJ1-1|NA|NA|TRBV27
TGTGCCAGCAGCTTCGGGGGGAACACTGAAGCTTTCTTT
CASSFGGNTEAFF
>TRBJ1-4|once|TRBD1|TRBV10-1
TGCGCCAGCAGCGGACAGGGCCAAAAACTGTTTTTT
CASSGQGQKLFF
>TRBJ2-7|NA|NA|TRBV7-6
TGTGCCAGCAGCTTAGGGCAGGGGAGCTCCTACGAGCAGTACTTC
CASSLGQGSSYEQYF
>TRBJ2-7|NA|TRBD2|TRBV5-1
TGCGCCAGCAGCTTGGTTTTTGGGCTAGCGGACGACGAGCAGTACTTC
CASSLVFGLADDEQYF
>TRBJ2-7|NA|TRBD2|TRBV27
TGTGCCAGCAGTTTTGGCGGGGGGACCTACGAGCAGTACTTC
CASSFGGGTYEQYF
>TRBJ1-5|NA|NA|TRBV19
TGTGCCAGTAGTACGACCCAACCTCGGGGATATAGCAATCAGCCCCAGCATTTT
CASSTTQPRGYSNQPQHF
>TRBJ1-5|NA|TRBD1|TRBV19
TGTGCCAGTAGTACGACAGGGGGCGGCCAGCCCCAGCATTTT
CASSTTGGGQPQHF
>TRBJ2-7|few|NA|TRBV5-4
TGTGCCAGCAGCTTGGGCGTAGCGTCCGGCGAGCAGTACTTC
CASSLGVASGEQYF
>TRBJ2-7|NA|NA|TRBV29-1
TGCAGCGTTGAAGAACGGGGTAGCGGAACCTACGAGCAGTACTTC
CSVEERGSGTYEQYF
>TRBJ2-3|NA|TRBD2|TRBV11-2
TGTGCCAGCTCCAGCGGGGGGGGGCCCTCGAGTAGCACAGATACGCAGTATTTT
CASSSGGGPSSSTDTQYF
>TRBJ2-1|NA|NA|TRBV11-2
TGTGCCAGCAGCTTAGGCGGGGAACCTAGCTCCTACAATGAGCAGTTCTTC
CASSLGGEPSSYNEQFF
>TRBJ2-3|NA|TRBD2|TRBV27
TGTGCCAGCACTGGACTAGTAAACACAGATACGCAGTATTTT
CASTGLVNTDTQYF